This T cell receptor beta chain was identified in a study of T cells in Graves' hyperthyroidism and ophthalmopathy. Study-wide results and limits: Blood also carried most thyroid clonotypes expanded above 0.001.

This CDR3 comprises 16 residues. V shed 6 bases and J 4 bases; nucleotides not matched to a gene: 7. CDR1 and CDR2 from the germline V gene are MNHEY and SVGAGI. Authors of the study amplified TCR beta CDR3 regions from RNA transcripts. When the TCR CDR3 underwent first-round RT-PCR, the HTBI primer set was used. MiXCR, run by TCRdb on the multiplex PCR reads, gives a single entry per CDR3 protein. This repertoire shows about 52,000 distinct CDR3 sequences, around half found once; its top ten account for over 8%. There are a few counts of this clonotype. What it recognizes is unknown. The specimen was blood. The chain carries TRBV6-5 and TRBJ2-2; TRBD2 agrees at 11 bases. This receptor was obtained from a woman aged 45-60 years with Graves' ophthalmopathy. The CDR3 here is CASSLRSGGGTGELFF. The CDR3 bases are TGTGCCAGCAGCCTACGTAGCGGGGGGGGCACCGGGGAGCTGTTTTTT.